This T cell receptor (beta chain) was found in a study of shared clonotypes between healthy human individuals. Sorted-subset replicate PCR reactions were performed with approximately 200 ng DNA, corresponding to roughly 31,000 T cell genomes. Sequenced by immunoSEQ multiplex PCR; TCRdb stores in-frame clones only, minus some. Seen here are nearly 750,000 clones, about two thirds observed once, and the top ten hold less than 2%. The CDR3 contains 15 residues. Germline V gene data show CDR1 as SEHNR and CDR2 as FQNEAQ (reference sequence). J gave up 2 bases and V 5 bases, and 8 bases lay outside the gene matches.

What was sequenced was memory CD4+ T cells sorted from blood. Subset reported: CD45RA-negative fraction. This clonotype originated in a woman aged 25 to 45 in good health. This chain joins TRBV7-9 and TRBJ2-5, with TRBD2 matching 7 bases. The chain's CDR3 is CASSPPGTTQETQYF. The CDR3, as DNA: TGTGCCAGCAGCCCCCCCGGGACTACACAAGAGACCCAGTACTTC.